A single sample is the source of the 10 T cell receptor beta chains below, sequenced in a study of CD8 T cells in Susac syndrome. A quantity of roughly 0.5 to 1 ug RNA underwent reverse transcription using random hexamers. TCRdb re-called the immunoSEQ multiplex PCR reads with MiXCR, one entry per CDR3 protein. The table includes 150,000 to 200,000 distinct CDR3 sequences, 91% detected once. The sample taken for sequencing was CD4+ T cells from PBMCs. These TCRs come from a human donor with Susac syndrome.

With respect to this clonotype: At one end, the junction sequence differs from germline, possibly due to a read error. The J gene is TRBJ2-3, the V gene TRBV7-7, with 7 bases identical to TRBD1. The CDR3 is 13 residues long. Germline V CDR1 and CDR2: SSHAT, FNYEAQ (reference sequence). CDR3 bases: TGTGCTAGCAGCCAGGGGGAGATAGATACGCAGTATTTT. It is translated as CASSQGEIDTQYF.

V is TRBV21-1 and J is TRBJ1-2. TRBV21-1 is a recognized pseudogene. This CDR3 spans 13 amino acids. The CDR3 region has the DNA TGTGCCAGCAACAGACAGGGCCCTTATGGCTACACCTTC. It specifies CASNRQGPYGYTF.

The chain has TRBV6-6 and TRBJ1-5; 10 bases map to TRBD1. The CDR3 runs to 16 residues. Germline lookup yields CDR1 MNHNY and CDR2 SVGAGI (reference sequence). V was pared by 2 bases and J by 1 base, with 2 bases of the junction left unmatched. Written as DNA, the CDR3 is TGTGCCAGCAGTTACGGGACAGGGGAAAGCAATCAGCCCCAGCATTTT. Protein sequence: CASSYGTGESNQPQHF.

This chain uses TRBV6-5 with TRBJ2-7; D might be TRBD2 (5 bases). CDR1 MNHEY and CDR2 SVGAGI come from the germline V gene. V lost 8 bases to trimming and J lost 2 bases, with 19 bases between them. CDR3 length equals 15 residues. The CDR3 reads CASSREASGPYEQYF. The CDR3 coding sequence is TGTGCCAGCTCCCGGGAAGCGAGTGGTCCCTACGAGCAGTACTTC.

DNA for the CDR3: TGTGCCAGCAGTCTCACAGGGGGCGAGGGCTATGGCTACACCTTC. It specifies CASSLTGGEGYGYTF. The rearrangement links TRBV12-3 or TRBV12-4 to TRBJ1-2, with 9 bases that match TRBD1. The CDR3 is 15 residues long. Trimming cost V 5 bases and J 4 bases; bases outside gene matches: 8.

This chain joins TRBV5-1 and TRBJ2-3, with 9 bases fitting TRBD1. The trim removed 2 bases at V and 4 bases at J, leaving 2 bases unmatched. CDR1 SGHRS and CDR2 YFSETQ come from the germline V gene. The CDR3 consists of 14 residues. Here the CDR3 reads CASSLQGAADTQYF. In DNA form, the CDR3 reads TGCGCCAGCAGCTTACAGGGGGCAGCAGATACGCAGTATTTT.

V usage is TRBV18 and J usage is TRBJ2-3; no firm D call. V was clipped by 3 bases and J by 1 base, with 11 bases between them. The CDR3 consists of 15 residues. The V gene's germline CDR1 is KGHSH and CDR2 LQKENI. CDR3 nucleotide sequence: TGTGCCAGCTCACCTACGTTGGCGGGCACAGATACGCAGTATTTT. Its translation: CASSPTLAGTDTQYF.

The rearrangement joins TRBV20-1 to TRBJ2-7; 7 positions match TRBD1. The J segment lost 0 bases and the V segment lost 6 bases, leaving 5 bases of the junction unmatched. Germline V lookup: CDR1 DFQATT, CDR2 SNEGSKA (reference sequence). There are 13 residues in the CDR3. This chain's CDR3 is CSAPGQSSYEQYF. The CDR3 DNA sequence: TGCAGTGCCCCGGGACAGTCCTCCTACGAGCAGTACTTC.

This clonotype has only one observation. The chain couples TRBV10-3 to TRBJ2-6, with 11 bases that match TRBD2. This CDR3 has 16 amino acids. Germline V gene data show CDR1 as ENHRY and CDR2 as SYGVKD. The ends lost 10 bases at V and 4 bases at J; junction bases unmatched: 9. CDR3 sequence: CATQTSGSPGANVLTF. CDR3 bases: TGTGCCACCCAAACTAGCGGGAGTCCCGGGGCCAACGTCCTGACTTTC.

V is TRBV5-1 and J is TRBJ1-1, with TRBD1 matching 8 bases. The germline V gene encodes CDR1 SGHRS and CDR2 YFSETQ. The CDR3 extends over 14 amino acids. V shed 3 bases and J 7 bases; nucleotides not matched to a gene: 8. This chain's CDR3 is CASSSRNGQGEAFF. The DNA for the CDR3 is TGCGCCAGCAGCTCAAGAAACGGACAGGGTGAAGCTTTCTTT.